The 8 T cell receptor beta chains given below trace back to one sample, sequenced in a study of cytomegalovirus exposure and HLA in healthy donors. The PCR was carried out with 60 Vbeta primers and 13 Jbeta primers. Assay used: immunoSEQ multiplex PCR; TCRdb lists only in-frame clones, some missing. Of about 120,000 clones listed, about three quarters are singletons. Material for sequencing was PBMCs. The receptors here all came from a woman aged 40 to 50 in good health and CMV-seropositive.

The chain couples TRBV6-6 to TRBJ2-2; no firm D call. V was cut by 2 bases and J by 1 base, with 5 bases left in between. Germline V lookup: CDR1 MNHNY, CDR2 SVGAGI (reference sequence). This CDR3 is built from 14 residues. In nucleotides, the CDR3 is TGTGCCAGCAGTTACGCACAGAACACCGGGGAGCTGTTTTTT. It yields the protein CASSYAQNTGELFF.

The chain is built from TRBV5-1 and TRBJ2-5; tentatively, D is TRBD1 (6 bases). The CDR3 loop spans 14 amino acids. V was pared by 4 bases and J by 3 bases, with 13 bases between. Germline CDR1 is SGHRS and CDR2 is YFSETQ. CDR3 region: CASSPGQAKETQYF. DNA of the CDR3: TGCGCCAGCAGCCCGGGACAAGCTAAAGAGACCCAGTACTTC.

This sequence joins TRBV7-9 and TRBJ1-1, with D hard to call. Germline loops: CDR1 SEHNR, CDR2 FQNEAQ (reference sequence). The CDR3 is 17 residues long. The V gene lost 4 bases and the J gene lost 2 bases, with 20 bases spanning the gap. DNA of the CDR3: TGTGCCAGCAGCTCCCTCATCTGGCCGGGAGAAAACACTGAAGCTTTCTTT. It encodes CASSSLIWPGENTEAFF.

The chain is built from TRBV10-3 and TRBJ1-4, with a possible D match to TRBD1 (5 bases). The CDR3 sequence is 15 residues long. Trimming stripped 6 bases from V and 1 base from J, with 12 bases between. Germline V gives CDR1 ENHRY, CDR2 SYGVKD. The CDR3 spells CAISSGVGTNEKLFF. The CDR3, as DNA: TGTGCCATCAGCTCGGGGGTCGGAACTAATGAAAAACTGTTTTTT.

The chain employs TRBV4-2 and TRBJ2-7; TRBD1 is a possible D gene (6 bases). The CDR3 length is 16 residues. The V gene lost 0 bases and the J gene lost 2 bases, with 14 bases spanning the gap. The germline gives CDR1 LGHNA, CDR2 YNFKEQ. CDR3: CASSQDWAKGAYEQYF. The CDR3 coding sequence is TGTGCCAGCAGCCAAGATTGGGCGAAGGGGGCCTACGAGCAGTACTTC.

The CDR3 reads CASRPGSWSNTEAFF. CDR3 sequence (DNA): TGTGCCAGCAGACCAGGGTCATGGTCAAACACTGAAGCTTTCTTT. This chain joins TRBV6-6 and TRBJ1-1; weak D call: TRBD1 (5 bases). Per germline, CDR1 MNHNY and CDR2 SVGAGI (reference sequence). The CDR3 totals 15 residues. V was cut by 6 bases and J by 2 bases, with 16 bases left in between.

The V and J genes are TRBV5-1 and TRBJ2-7; a possible D gene is TRBD2 (6 bases). The CDR3 totals 16 residues. The V and J ends lost 0 bases and 6 bases respectively, with 19 bases between them. The germline V gene has CDR1 SGHRS and CDR2 YFSETQ. CDR3 protein: CASSLASEGAIREQYF. The DNA for the CDR3 is TGCGCCAGCAGCTTGGCCTCGGAGGGAGCGATCCGCGAGCAGTACTTC.

The CDR3 coding sequence is TGTGCCAGCACCACCCGGGACAGGAACTATGGCTACACCTTC. Residues: CASTTRDRNYGYTF. The chain uses TRBV27 and TRBJ1-2; 8 nucleotides match TRBD1. Germline V gives CDR1 MNHEY, CDR2 SMNVEV (reference sequence). V shed 7 bases and J 2 bases; nucleotides not matched to a gene: 6. The CDR3 length is 14 residues.